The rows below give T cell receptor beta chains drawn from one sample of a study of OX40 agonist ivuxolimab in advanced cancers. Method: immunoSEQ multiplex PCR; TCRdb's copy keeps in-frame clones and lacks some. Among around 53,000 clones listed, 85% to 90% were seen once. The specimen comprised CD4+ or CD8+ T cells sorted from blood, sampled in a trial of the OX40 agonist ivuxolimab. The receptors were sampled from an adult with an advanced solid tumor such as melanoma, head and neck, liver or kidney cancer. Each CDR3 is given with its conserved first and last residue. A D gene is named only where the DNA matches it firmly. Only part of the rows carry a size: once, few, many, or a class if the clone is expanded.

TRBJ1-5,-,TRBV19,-,TGTGCCAGTAGACAGTCAGGTGGAGGGGAGACCAATCAGCCCCAGCATTTT,CASRQSGGGETNQPQHF
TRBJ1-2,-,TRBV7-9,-,TGTGCCAGCAGCTTAGCGGACAGTGGTGGCTACACCTTC,CASSLADSGGYTF
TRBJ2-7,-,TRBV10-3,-,TGTGCCATCAGTGTGCAAGGTAGCTCCTACGAGCAGTACTTC,CAISVQGSSYEQYF
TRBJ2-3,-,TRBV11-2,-,TGTGCCAGCAGCCAACTTGGACTGTTGCCAGATACGCAGTATTTT,CASSQLGLLPDTQYF
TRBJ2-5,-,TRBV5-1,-,TGCGCCAGCAGCTTGACGGCCGGGTACCAAGAGACCCAGTACTTC,CASSLTAGYQETQYF
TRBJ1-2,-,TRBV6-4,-,TGTGCCAGCAAACGACAGGAAGGGGACTATGGCTACACCTTC,CASKRQEGDYGYTF
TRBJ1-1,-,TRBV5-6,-,TGTGCCAGCAGGACTGGGGAATATGCAAACACTGAAGCTTTCTTT,CASRTGEYANTEAFF
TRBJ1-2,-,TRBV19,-,TGTGCCAGTAGTATAGTAGTAACTAACTATGGCTACACCTTC,CASSIVVTNYGYTF
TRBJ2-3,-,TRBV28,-,TGTGCCAGCAGTCCCGGGACCTACGGGGATACGCAGTATTTT,CASSPGTYGDTQYF
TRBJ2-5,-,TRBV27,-,TGTGCCAGCAGTTTTGGGGCCCAGAGGGAGACCCAGTACTTC,CASSFGAQRETQYF
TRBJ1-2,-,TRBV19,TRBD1,TGTGCCAGTAGCACCGGGACAGGGGTTAACTATGGCTACACCTTC,CASSTGTGVNYGYTF
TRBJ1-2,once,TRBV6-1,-,TGTGCCGCCAACCCGGGGTCGGGCTATGGCTACACCTTC,CAANPGSGYGYTF
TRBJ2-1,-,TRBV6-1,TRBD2,TGTGCCAGCAGTGAACTAGCGGGGTACAATGAGCAGTTCTTC,CASSELAGYNEQFF
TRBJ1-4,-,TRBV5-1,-,TGCGCCAGCAGCTTCGACGGGGAAAAACTGTTTTTT,CASSFDGEKLFF
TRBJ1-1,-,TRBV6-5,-,TGTGCCAGCAGTCGAGACGGAAACACTGAAGCTTTCTTT,CASSRDGNTEAFF
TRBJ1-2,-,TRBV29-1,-,TGCAGCGTCCACGACCCGGGTATTGGTCTTGGCTACACCTTC,CSVHDPGIGLGYTF
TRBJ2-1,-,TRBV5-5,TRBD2,TGTGCCAGCACCCTGACTAGCGGGGGGGGTACTGAGCAGTTCTTC,CASTLTSGGGTEQFF
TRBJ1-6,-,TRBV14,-,TGTGCCAGCAGCCAAGGGGCGGTTAATTCACCCCTCCACTTT,CASSQGAVNSPLHF
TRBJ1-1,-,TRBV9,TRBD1,TGTGCCAGCAGCTCAGGGGGGGAGGGTAAAGCTTTCTTT,CASSSGGEGKAFF
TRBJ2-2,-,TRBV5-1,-,TGCGCCAGCAGCTTTGGCCGGGGGATCACGGGGGAGCTGTTTTTT,CASSFGRGITGELFF
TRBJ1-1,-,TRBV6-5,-,TGTGCCAGCAGTAGCAATTTTGCCAATGCAGCTTTCTTT,CASSSNFANAAFF
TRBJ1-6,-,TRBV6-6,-,TGTGCCAGCAGTTACGTCATGGGGGTCCCTAATTCACCCCTCCACTTT,CASSYVMGVPNSPLHF
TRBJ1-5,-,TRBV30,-,TGTGCCTGGAGTATGAATCAGCAGCCCCAGCATTTT,CAWSMNQQPQHF
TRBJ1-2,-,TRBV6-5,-,TGTGCCAGCAGTGAACTCTCCAAAAACTATGGCTACACCTTC,CASSELSKNYGYTF
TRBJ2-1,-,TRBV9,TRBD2,TGTGCCAGCAGCCCCCGGACTAGCGGGGGGGCCAAAAATGAGCAGTTCTTC,CASSPRTSGGAKNEQFF
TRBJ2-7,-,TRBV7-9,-,TGTGCCAGCAGCTTCGGAAAGGGCTACGAGCAGTACTTC,CASSFGKGYEQYF
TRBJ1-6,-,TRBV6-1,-,TGTGCCAGCAGTGAGCAGGGCACCTATAATTCACCCCTCCACTTT,CASSEQGTYNSPLHF
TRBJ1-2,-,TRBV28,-,TGTGCCAGCAGCCCCGACGGAAGAGGGGGTGGCTACACCTTC,CASSPDGRGGGYTF
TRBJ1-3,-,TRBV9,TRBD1,TGTGCCAGCAGCCAAACAGGGGGGTCTGGAAACACCATATATTTT,CASSQTGGSGNTIYF
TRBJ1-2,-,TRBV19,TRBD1,TGTGCCAGTAGTCTCGTCGACAGGGGCCATGGCTACACCTTC,CASSLVDRGHGYTF
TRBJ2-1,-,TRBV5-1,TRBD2,TGCGCCAGCAGCACTCAAAACCCGGGACTAATGTACAATGAGCAGTTCTTC,CASSTQNPGLMYNEQFF
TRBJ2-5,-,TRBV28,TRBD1,TGTGCCAGCAGTTCCCGCGGGGGACAGGGGGCCCAAGAGACCCAGTACTTC,CASSSRGGQGAQETQYF
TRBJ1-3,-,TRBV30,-,TGTGCCTGGAGGAGAGGTCTGTCTGGAAACACCATATATTTT,CAWRRGLSGNTIYF
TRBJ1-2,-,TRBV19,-,TGTGCCAGTCTTGGTCCGGGGAGGATGTTTGGCTACACCTTC,CASLGPGRMFGYTF
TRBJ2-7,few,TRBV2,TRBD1,TGTGCCAGCAGTGCGACAGGGGCGTACTTC,CASSATGAYF
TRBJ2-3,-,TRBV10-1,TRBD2,TGCGCCAGCAGTGTTTCCCGGGGGGGCCGAATAGATACGCAGTATTTT,CASSVSRGGRIDTQYF
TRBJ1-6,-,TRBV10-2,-,TGCGCCAGCAGTGAGGCGCAGAGCCCTGCTTATAATTCACCCCTCCACTTT,CASSEAQSPAYNSPLHF
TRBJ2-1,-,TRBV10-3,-,TGTGCCATCTCTGACGGGGTGAGCTCCTACAATGAGCAGTTCTTC,CAISDGVSSYNEQFF
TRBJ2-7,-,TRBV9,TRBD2,TGTGCCAGCAGCCCTGGGGGGGTCAGGTCCTACGAGCAGTACTTC,CASSPGGVRSYEQYF
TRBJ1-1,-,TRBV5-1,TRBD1,TGCGCCAGCAGCCATGTAGGACAGGGAATTCGGGGGACTGAAGCTTTCTTT,CASSHVGQGIRGTEAFF
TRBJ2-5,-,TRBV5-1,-,TGCGCCAGCAGCTTGAGTGCGACAAGACAAGAGACCCAGTACTTC,CASSLSATRQETQYF
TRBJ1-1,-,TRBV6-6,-,TGTGCCGGACGGGACGGATCAATGGGCGTCGACACTGAAGCTTTCTTT,CAGRDGSMGVDTEAFF
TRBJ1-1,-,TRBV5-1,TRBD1,TGCGCCAGCAGCTTCGGGACAGCGGAGAACACTGAAGCTTTCTTT,CASSFGTAENTEAFF
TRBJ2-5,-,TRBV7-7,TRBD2,TGTGCCAGCAGTTTGGGACTAGCGGGGGGAGAGACCCAGTACTTC,CASSLGLAGGETQYF
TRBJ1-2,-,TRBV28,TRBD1,TGTGCCAGCAGTACCACGGGACAGGGATATTATGGCTACACCTTC,CASSTTGQGYYGYTF